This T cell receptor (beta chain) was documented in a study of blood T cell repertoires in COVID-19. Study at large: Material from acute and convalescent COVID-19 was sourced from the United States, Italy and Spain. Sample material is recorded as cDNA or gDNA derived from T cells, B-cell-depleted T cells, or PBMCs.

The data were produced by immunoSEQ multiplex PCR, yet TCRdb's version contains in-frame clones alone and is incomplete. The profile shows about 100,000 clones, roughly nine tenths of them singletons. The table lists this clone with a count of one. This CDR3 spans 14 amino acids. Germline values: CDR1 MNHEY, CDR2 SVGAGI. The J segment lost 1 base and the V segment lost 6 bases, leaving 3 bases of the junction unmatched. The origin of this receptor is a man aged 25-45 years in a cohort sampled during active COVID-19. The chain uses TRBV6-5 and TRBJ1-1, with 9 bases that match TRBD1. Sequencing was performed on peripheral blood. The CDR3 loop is CASSADRGNTEAFF. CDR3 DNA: TGTGCCAGCAGCGCGGACAGGGGGAACACTGAAGCTTTCTTT.